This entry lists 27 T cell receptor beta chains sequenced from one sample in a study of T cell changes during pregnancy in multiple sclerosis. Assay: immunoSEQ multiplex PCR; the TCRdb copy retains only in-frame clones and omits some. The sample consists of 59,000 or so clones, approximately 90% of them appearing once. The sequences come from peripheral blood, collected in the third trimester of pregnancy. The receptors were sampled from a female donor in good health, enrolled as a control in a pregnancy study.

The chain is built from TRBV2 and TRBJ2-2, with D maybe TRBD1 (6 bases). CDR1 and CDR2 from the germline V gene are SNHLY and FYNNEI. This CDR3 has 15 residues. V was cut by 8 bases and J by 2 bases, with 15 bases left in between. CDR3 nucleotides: TGTGCCAGCGGACGACAGGTTCTCAACACCGGGGAGCTGTTTTTT. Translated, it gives CASGRQVLNTGELFF.

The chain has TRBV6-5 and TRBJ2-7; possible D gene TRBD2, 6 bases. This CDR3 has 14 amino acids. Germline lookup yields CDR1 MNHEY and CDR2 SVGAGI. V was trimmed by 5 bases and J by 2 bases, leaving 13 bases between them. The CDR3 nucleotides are TGTGCCAGCAGTCATCCAGGAGGGACCTACGAGCAGTACTTC. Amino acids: CASSHPGGTYEQYF.

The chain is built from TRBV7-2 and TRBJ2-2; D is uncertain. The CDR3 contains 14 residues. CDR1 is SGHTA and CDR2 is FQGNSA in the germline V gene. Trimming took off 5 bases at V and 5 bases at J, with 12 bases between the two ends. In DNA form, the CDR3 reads TGTGCCAGCAGCCTAATGTCCCGAACCGGGGAGCTGTTTTTT. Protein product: CASSLMSRTGELFF.

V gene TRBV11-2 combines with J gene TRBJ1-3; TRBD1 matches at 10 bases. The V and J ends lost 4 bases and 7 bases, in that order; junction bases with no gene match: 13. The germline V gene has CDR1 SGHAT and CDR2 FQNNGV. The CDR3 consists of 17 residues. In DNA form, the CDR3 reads TGTGCCAGCAGCTCAATCTCCGGGGACAGGGGCCGGAACACCATATATTTT. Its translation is CASSSISGDRGRNTIYF.

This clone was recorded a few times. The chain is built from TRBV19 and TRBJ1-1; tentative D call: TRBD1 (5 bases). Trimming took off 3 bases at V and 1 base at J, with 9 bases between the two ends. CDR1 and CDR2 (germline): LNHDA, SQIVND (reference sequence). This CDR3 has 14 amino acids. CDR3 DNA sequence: TGTGCCAGTAGTATCGGGGGGTCGAACACTGAAGCTTTCTTT. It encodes CASSIGGSNTEAFF.

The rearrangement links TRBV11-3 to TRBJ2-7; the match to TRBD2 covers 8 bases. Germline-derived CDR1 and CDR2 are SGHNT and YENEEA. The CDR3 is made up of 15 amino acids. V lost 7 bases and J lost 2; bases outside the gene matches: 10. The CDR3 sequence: CASTVRAGVTYEQYF. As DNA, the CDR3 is TGTGCCAGCACCGTCCGAGCGGGAGTAACCTACGAGCAGTACTTC.

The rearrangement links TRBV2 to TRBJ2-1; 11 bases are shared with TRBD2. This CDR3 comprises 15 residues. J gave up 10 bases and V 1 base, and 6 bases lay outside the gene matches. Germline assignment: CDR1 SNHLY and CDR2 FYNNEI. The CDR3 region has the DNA TGTGCCAGCAGTGAAGGTAGCGGGAGGGCCCGGGAGCAGTTCTTC. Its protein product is CASSEGSGRAREQFF.

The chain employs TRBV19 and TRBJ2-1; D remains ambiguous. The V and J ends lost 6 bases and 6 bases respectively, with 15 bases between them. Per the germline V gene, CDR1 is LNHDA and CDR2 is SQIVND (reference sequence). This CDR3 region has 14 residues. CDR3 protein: CASRQQMVPNEQFF. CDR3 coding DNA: TGTGCCAGTAGGCAACAGATGGTACCCAATGAGCAGTTCTTC.

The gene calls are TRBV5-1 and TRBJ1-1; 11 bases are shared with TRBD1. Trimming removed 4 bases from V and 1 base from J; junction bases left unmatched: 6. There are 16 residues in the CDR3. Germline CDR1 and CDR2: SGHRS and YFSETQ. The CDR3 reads CASSTQGQGGNTEAFF. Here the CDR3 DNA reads TGCGCCAGCAGCACCCAGGGACAGGGGGGGAACACTGAAGCTTTCTTT.

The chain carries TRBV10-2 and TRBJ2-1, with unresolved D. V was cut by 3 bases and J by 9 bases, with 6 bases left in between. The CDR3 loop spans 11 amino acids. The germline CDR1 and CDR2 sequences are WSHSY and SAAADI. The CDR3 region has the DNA TGCGCCAGCAGTGAAGAACTTGAGCAGTTCTTC. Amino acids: CASSEELEQFF.

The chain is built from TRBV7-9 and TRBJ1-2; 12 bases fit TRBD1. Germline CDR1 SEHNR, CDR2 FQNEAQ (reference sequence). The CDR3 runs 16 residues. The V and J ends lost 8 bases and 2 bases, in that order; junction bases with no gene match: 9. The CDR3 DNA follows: TGTGCCAGCCCCCGGGACAGGGGGCCCTCAAACTATGGCTACACCTTC. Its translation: CASPRDRGPSNYGYTF.

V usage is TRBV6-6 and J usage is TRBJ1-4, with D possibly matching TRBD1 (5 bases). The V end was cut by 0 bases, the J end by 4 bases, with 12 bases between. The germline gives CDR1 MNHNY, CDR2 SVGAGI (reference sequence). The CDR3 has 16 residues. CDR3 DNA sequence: TGTGCCAGCAGTTACTCGGGCCAGGGTAATAATGAAAAACTGTTTTTT. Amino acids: CASSYSGQGNNEKLFF.

The CDR3 DNA sequence: TGTGCCAGCAGCCCCAGGGGGCTAGCGGGAGATACCCCCTACAATGAGCAGTTCTTC. Translation: CASSPRGLAGDTPYNEQFF. This chain connects TRBV5-4 to TRBJ2-1; TRBD2 agrees at 10 bases. The CDR3 is 19 amino acids. In germline, CDR1 is SGHNT, CDR2 YYREEE (reference sequence). Losses at the gene ends were 4 bases for V and 2 bases for J; bases not matched to a gene: 15.

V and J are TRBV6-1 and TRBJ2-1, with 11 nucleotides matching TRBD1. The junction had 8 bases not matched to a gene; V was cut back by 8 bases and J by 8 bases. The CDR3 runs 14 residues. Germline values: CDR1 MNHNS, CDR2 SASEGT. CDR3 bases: TGTGCCAGCCTAAGGACAGGGGGCTTGGATGAGCAGTTCTTC. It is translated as CASLRTGGLDEQFF.

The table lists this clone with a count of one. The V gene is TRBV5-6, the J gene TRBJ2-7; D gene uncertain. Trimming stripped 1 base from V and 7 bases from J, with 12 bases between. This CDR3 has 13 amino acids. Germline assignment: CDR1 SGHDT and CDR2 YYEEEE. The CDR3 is CASSLLHLREQYF. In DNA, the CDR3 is TGTGCCAGCAGCTTGCTGCACCTCAGGGAGCAGTACTTC. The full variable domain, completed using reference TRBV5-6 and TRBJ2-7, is DAGVTQSPTHLIKTRGQQVTLRCSPKSGHDTVSWYQQALGQGPQFIFQYYEEEERQRGNFPDRFSGHQFPNYSSELNVNALLLGDSALYLCASSLLHLREQYFGPGTRLTVT.

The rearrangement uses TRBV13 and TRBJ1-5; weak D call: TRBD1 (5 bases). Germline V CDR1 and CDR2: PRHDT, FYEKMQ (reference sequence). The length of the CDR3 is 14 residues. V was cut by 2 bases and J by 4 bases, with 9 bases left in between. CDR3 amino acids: CASSLRGPNQPQHF. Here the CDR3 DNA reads TGTGCCAGCAGCTTAAGGGGTCCTAATCAGCCCCAGCATTTT.

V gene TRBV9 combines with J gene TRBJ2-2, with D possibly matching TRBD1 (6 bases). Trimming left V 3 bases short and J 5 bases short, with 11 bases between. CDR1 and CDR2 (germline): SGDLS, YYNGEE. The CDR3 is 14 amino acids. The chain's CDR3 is CASSEGGRTGELFF. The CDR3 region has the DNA TGTGCCAGCAGCGAAGGGGGAAGGACCGGGGAGCTGTTTTTT.

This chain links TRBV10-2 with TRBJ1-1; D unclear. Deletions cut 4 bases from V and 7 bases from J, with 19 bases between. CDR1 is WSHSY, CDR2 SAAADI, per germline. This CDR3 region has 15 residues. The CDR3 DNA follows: TGCGCCAGCAGTGCCCGGGTGTTATTGAATGATGAAGCTTTCTTT. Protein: CASSARVLLNDEAFF.

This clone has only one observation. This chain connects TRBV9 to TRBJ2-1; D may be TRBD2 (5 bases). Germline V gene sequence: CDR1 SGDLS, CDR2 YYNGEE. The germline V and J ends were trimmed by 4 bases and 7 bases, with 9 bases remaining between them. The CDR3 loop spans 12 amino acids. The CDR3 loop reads CASSLSGNEQFF. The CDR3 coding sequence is TGTGCCAGCAGCCTTTCGGGAAATGAGCAGTTCTTC.

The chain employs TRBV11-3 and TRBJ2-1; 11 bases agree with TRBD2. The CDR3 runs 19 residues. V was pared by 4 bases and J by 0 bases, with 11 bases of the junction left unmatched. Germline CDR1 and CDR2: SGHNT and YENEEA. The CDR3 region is CASSSAGTSGSSSYNEQFF. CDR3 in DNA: TGTGCCAGCAGCTCGGCCGGGACTAGCGGTAGTAGCTCCTACAATGAGCAGTTCTTC.

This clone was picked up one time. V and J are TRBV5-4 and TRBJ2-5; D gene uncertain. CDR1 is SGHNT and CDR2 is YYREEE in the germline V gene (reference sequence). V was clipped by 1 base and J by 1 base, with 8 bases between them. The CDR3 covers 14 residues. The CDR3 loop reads CASSLSGFQETQYF. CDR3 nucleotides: TGTGCCAGCAGCTTGTCCGGGTTCCAAGAGACCCAGTACTTC.

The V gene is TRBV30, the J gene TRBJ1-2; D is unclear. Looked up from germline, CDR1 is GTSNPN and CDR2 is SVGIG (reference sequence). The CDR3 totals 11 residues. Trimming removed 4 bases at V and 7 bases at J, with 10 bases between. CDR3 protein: CAWNEVAGYTF. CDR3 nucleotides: TGTGCCTGGAACGAGGTAGCTGGCTACACCTTC.

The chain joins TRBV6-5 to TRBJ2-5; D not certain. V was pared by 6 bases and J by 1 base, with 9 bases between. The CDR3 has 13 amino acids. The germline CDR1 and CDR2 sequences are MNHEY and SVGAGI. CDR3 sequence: CASRTQFQETQYF. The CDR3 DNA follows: TGTGCCAGCAGAACGCAGTTCCAAGAGACCCAGTACTTC.

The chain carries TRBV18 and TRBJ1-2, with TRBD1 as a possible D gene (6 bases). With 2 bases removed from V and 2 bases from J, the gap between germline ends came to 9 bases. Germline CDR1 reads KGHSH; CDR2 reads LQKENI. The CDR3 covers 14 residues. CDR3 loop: CASSPGQTNYGYTF. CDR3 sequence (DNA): TGTGCCAGCTCACCAGGACAGACCAACTATGGCTACACCTTC.

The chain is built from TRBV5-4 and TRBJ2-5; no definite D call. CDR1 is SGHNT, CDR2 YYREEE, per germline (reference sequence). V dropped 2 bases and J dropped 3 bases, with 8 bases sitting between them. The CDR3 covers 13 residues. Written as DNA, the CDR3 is TGTGCCAGCAGCTTACTCCGGGAAGAGACCCAGTACTTC. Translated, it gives CASSLLREETQYF. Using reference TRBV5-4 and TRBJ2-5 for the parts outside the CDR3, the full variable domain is ETGVTQSPTHLIKTRGQQVTLRCSSQSGHNTVSWYQQALGQGPQFIFQYYREEENGRGNFPPRFSGLQFPNYSSELNVNALELDDSALYLCASSLLREETQYFGPGTRLLVL.

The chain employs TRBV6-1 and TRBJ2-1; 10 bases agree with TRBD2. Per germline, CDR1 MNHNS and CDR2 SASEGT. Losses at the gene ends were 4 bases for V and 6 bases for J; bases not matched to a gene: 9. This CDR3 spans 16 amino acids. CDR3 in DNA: TGTGCCAGCAGTGCCGTGTTTTTAGCGGGAGGCAATGAGCAGTTCTTC. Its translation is CASSAVFLAGGNEQFF.

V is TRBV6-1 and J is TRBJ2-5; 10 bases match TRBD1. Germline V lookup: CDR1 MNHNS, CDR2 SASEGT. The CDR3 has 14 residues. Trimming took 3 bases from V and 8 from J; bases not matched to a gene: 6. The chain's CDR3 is CASSEGTGAVTQYF. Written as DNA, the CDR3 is TGTGCCAGCAGTGAGGGGACAGGGGCCGTTACCCAGTACTTC.